This is a list of T cell receptor beta chains from one sample in a study of beta chain features in type 1 diabetes. TCRdb keeps only in-frame clones here, not all; method: immunoSEQ multiplex PCR. The sample lists about 240,000 clones, roughly 14% seen once, with 0.015% to 0.02% in the top ten. Sequences were obtained from naive CD4+ T cells from blood. The receptors here all came from a young man with type 1 diabetes. Each CDR3 is given with its conserved first and last residue. Size tells how often a clone was seen (once, few, many) or the class of an expanded clone, and some rows leave it out.

cdr3_length j_call v_call clone_size cdr3_aa
13 TRBJ2-2 TRBV2 few CASSRGGTGELFF
14 TRBJ2-5 TRBV5-1 - CASSLRGLGGTQYF
17 TRBJ2-1 TRBV27 - CASSSLGTSGGYNEQFF
18 TRBJ2-6 TRBV7-9 few CASSLGQGRFSGANVLTF
13 TRBJ2-7 TRBV6-5 few CASSRDRDNEQYF
14 TRBJ2-5 TRBV18 few CASSSGTPIETQYF
14 TRBJ2-3 TRBV7-9 - CASSFRGFEDTQYF
15 TRBJ2-7 TRBV6-5 - CASSRPGQGRYEQYF
14 TRBJ2-5 TRBV10-3 few CAISEGQGGGTQYF
18 TRBJ2-5 TRBV5-4 few CASHRPGTSGRNQETQYF
14 TRBJ1-2 TRBV7-2 few CASSKGRGADGYTF
14 TRBJ2-2 TRBV6-6 few CASRTGGSAGELFF
15 TRBJ2-2 TRBV19 - CASSTPGTGAGELFF
15 TRBJ2-5 TRBV4-2 few CASSPGGGVQETQYF
15 TRBJ2-5 TRBV18 - CASSPVLGGAETQYF
13 TRBJ1-2 TRBV10-3 few CAITSTGHYGYTF
12 TRBJ2-7 TRBV2 few CASSFGGSGKYF
15 TRBJ2-3 TRBV5-1 few CASSLAGRGSDTQYF
14 TRBJ2-1 TRBV11-3 - CASSFLGLANEQFF
15 TRBJ1-5 TRBV5-1 - CASSLGDSGNQPQHF
12 TRBJ2-2 TRBV5-1 - CASSFSGGELFF
14 TRBJ2-2 TRBV7-9 - CASSLDAGAGELFF
13 TRBJ1-1 TRBV6-4 - CATPCGLSTEAFF
13 TRBJ2-7 TRBV6-5 few CASRVLLGYEQYF
12 TRBJ2-5 TRBV2 - CATGLLQETQYF
17 TRBJ2-2 TRBV23-1 many CASTPRQGARDTGELFF
11 TRBJ1-1 TRBV6-5 few CASSYGGRSFF
18 TRBJ1-1 TRBV7-2 - CASSPRRTGSPLNTEAFF
14 TRBJ1-2 TRBV29-1 few CSVGPQGADYGYTF
14 TRBJ1-2 TRBV6-5 - CASSPGQGRYGYTF
12 TRBJ2-1 TRBV7-2 few CASSFGLSEQFF
15 TRBJ2-3 TRBV6-6 - CASSLLAGGTDTQYF
13 TRBJ1-5 TRBV6-5 - CASSYEYNQPQHF
13 TRBJ2-7 TRBV5-6 few CASSGPPPYEQYF
11 TRBJ2-2 TRBV6-6 - CASTLYEELFF
14 TRBJ1-1 TRBV9 - CASSAGQVNTEAFF
15 TRBJ2-3 TRBV5-1 few CASSSGLAGTDTQYF
15 TRBJ2-1 TRBV5-1 few CASSWTGPSYNEQFF
12 TRBJ2-5 TRBV11-2 once CASSQSQETQYF
15 TRBJ2-7 TRBV19 few CASGLSGQGADEQYF
17 TRBJ1-1 TRBV5-1 - CASSSGDRALSDTEAFF
14 TRBJ2-3 TRBV10-3 few CATDGTSGEGTQYF
14 TRBJ2-3 TRBV11-2 few CASSWGLLADTQYF
13 TRBJ1-1 TRBV7-9 - CASSLRENTEAFF
13 TRBJ2-7 TRBV30 - CAWRVLSSYEQYF
14 TRBJ2-1 TRBV12-5 few CASGLGLAGAEQFF
15 TRBJ1-5 TRBV18 few CASSPAQDSNQPQHF
14 TRBJ1-2 TRBV6-5 - CASSYSTGGSGYTF
11 TRBJ2-5 TRBV7-8 - CASSFGETQYF
15 TRBJ2-2 TRBV19 - CASRPQGAGTGELFF
15 TRBJ1-2 TRBV6-6 few CASSYATGSYYGYTF
14 TRBJ1-1 TRBV5-4 - CASSTGLANTEAFF
12 TRBJ1-1 TRBV7-9 few CASSLTGTEAFF
16 TRBJ2-3 TRBV11-2 few CASSLVAGGSTDTQYF
12 TRBJ1-2 TRBV19 once CATADMLTGYTF
16 TRBJ1-6 TRBV7-8 few CASSGWGSGNNSPLHF
13 TRBJ1-2 TRBV7-6 few CASSGRTGSGYTF